This T cell receptor beta chain was captured by sequencing in a study of T cells in women clearing cervical HPV infection. For the study at large: No precancer developed; the control's incident HPV16 infection cleared within 12 months.

Study-wide results and limits: A classifier using richness and V gene abundances reached an AUC of over 0.75.

Note on this clone: The antigen remains unidentified. The CDR3 goes on 3 residues after the read ends, and that part is filled in from the germline J gene.

Genomic DNA, averaging approximately 1,200 ng per sample, yielded TCR beta CDR3 via immunoSEQ. The method was immunoSEQ multiplex PCR; TCRdb's version includes in-frame clones alone and lacks a portion of them. The listing records some 24,000 clones. All participants had a single incident cervical HPV16 infection, and prevalent HPV16 infections were excluded. The CDR3 consists of 13 residues. Germline loops: CDR1 SNHLY, CDR2 FYNNEI. Trimming shortened V by 8 bases and J by 8 bases, and 16 bases separated the two germline ends. The receptor's source is a woman between 18 and 70 years old with a cervical HPV16 infection that either progressed to CIN3+ or cleared (not recorded which). The V gene is TRBV2, the J gene TRBJ2-1, with a tentative D call TRBD2 (6 bases). The sample comprised blood buffy coat. The covered CDR3 bases are TGTGCCAGCTCCGGAGGGCTAATGGATGAG. Amino acid sequence: CASSGGLMDE. The full-length CDR3 reads as CASSGGLMDEQFF. Combining the CDR3 with reference TRBV2 and TRBJ2-1 gives the whole variable domain EPEVTQTPSHQVTQMGQEVILRCVPISNHLYFYWYRQILGQKVEFLVSFYNNEISEKSEIFDDQFSVERPDGSNFTLKIRSTKLEDSAMYFCASSGGLMDEQFFGPGTRLTVL.